The text below deals with one TCR beta chain. J was trimmed by 3 bases and V by 3 bases; bases with no gene match: 8. The CDR3 length is 17 residues. Germline CDR1 is SEHNR and CDR2 is FQNEAQ (reference sequence). This record belongs to a study of blood T cell repertoires in COVID-19. Data came from immunoSEQ multiplex PCR; TCRdb stores just in-frame clones and leaves some out. The table records about 210,000 clones, approximately 81% of them present only once. The chain has TRBV7-9 and TRBJ2-1, with 10 bases lining up with TRBD2. Sequencing was done on a sample of PBMCs or T cells enriched from blood (not recorded which). This sequence was found in a woman in her 50s with acute COVID-19. CDR3 region: CASSFSLAGLIYNEQFF. Here the CDR3 DNA reads TGTGCCAGCAGCTTCTCACTAGCGGGGTTGATCTACAATGAGCAGTTCTTC.